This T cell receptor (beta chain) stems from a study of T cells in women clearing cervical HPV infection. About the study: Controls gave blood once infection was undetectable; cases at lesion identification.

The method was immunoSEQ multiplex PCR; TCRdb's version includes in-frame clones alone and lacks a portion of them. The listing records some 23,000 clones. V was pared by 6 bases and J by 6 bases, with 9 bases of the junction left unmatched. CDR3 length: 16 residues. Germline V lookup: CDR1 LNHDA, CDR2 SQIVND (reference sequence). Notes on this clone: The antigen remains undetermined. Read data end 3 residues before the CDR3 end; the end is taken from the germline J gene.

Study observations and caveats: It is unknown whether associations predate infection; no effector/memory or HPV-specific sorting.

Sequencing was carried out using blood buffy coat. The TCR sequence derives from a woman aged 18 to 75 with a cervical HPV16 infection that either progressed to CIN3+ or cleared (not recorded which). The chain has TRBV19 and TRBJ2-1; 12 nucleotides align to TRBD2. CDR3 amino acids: CASRGASGGGSNEQFF. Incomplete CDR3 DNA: TGTGCCAGTAGAGGGGCTAGCGGGGGGGGGAGCAATGAG.